Listed below are T cell receptor beta chains from one sample, sequenced in a study of T cell repertoires in ileal Crohn's disease. Measured with immunoSEQ multiplex PCR; TCRdb has only the in-frame clones, and not every one. This sample has over 7,500 clones, with over 65% found just once. The source material was ileal tissue. These receptors came from an adult with Crohn's disease. Each CDR3 is given with its conserved first and last residue. The D gene is left open where the match is weak. Some rows mark clone size as missing; the rest say once, few, many or name a class of expanded clone.

>NA|TRBJ1-2|TRBV19|NA
CASSIAGSGYTF
TGTGCCAGTAGTATAGCAGGGTCTGGCTACACCTTC
>TRBD2|TRBJ2-5|TRBV7-3|medium-sized
CASSSNGAGGGETQYF
TGTGCCAGCAGCTCAAACGGAGCGGGGGGAGGAGAGACCCAGTACTTC
>TRBD1|TRBJ2-2|TRBV5-1|NA
CASSLGGGTGENTGELFF
TGCGCCAGCAGCTTGGGAGGAGGGACAGGGGAGAACACCGGGGAGCTGTTTTTT
>NA|TRBJ2-7|TRBV5-6|NA
CASSSAGTHNEQYF
TGTGCCAGCAGCTCGGCCGGGACACATAACGAGCAGTACTTC
>NA|TRBJ2-2|TRBV5-1|NA
CASSDLPGTGELFF
TGCGCCAGCAGCGACCTCCCGGGCACCGGGGAGCTGTTTTTT
>NA|TRBJ2-7|TRBV7-6|NA
CASSQRRDNSYEQYF
TGTGCCAGCAGCCAAAGAAGGGACAATTCCTACGAGCAGTACTTC
>NA|TRBJ1-2|TRBV5-1|NA
CASSLDNYNYGYTF
TGCGCCAGCAGCTTGGACAACTATAACTATGGCTACACCTTC
>NA|TRBJ1-5|TRBV4-1|few
CASSQVLTSNQPQHF
TGCGCCAGCAGCCAAGTACTGACTTCAAATCAGCCCCAGCATTTT
>NA|TRBJ2-5|TRBV7-6|NA
CASSLAGGTRGGETQYF
TGTGCCAGCAGCTTAGCTGGAGGGACGAGGGGGGGGGAGACCCAGTACTTC
>TRBD1|TRBJ1-2|TRBV6-4|NA
CASRQGTNYGYTF
TGTGCCAGCAGACAGGGGACTAACTATGGCTACACCTTC
>NA|TRBJ1-2|TRBV28|NA
CASSLRQTVTSNYGYTF
TGTGCCAGCAGTTTAAGGCAGACTGTAACGTCTAACTATGGCTACACCTTC
>NA|TRBJ1-2|TRBV6-5|NA
CASSYPGTEPHGYTF
TGTGCCAGCAGTTACCCGGGAACTGAGCCCCATGGCTACACCTTC
>NA|TRBJ2-1|TRBV7-2|NA
CASSLGERYNEQFF
TGTGCCAGCAGCTTAGGGGAGCGCTACAATGAGCAGTTCTTC
>TRBD1|TRBJ1-1|TRBV7-2|NA
CASSIGRDRGSPEAFF
TGTGCCAGCAGCATAGGCCGGGACAGGGGGAGCCCTGAAGCTTTCTTT
>TRBD1|TRBJ1-4|TRBV5-1|NA
CASSAGQGAEKLFF
TGCGCCAGCAGCGCAGGACAGGGGGCCGAAAAACTGTTTTTT
>NA|TRBJ2-3|TRBV27|few
CASLSGRRQGLEDTQYF
TGTGCCTCTCTCTCGGGCCGGAGGCAGGGGTTAGAAGATACGCAGTATTTT
>TRBD2|TRBJ2-5|TRBV2|NA
CASSEASGGAETQYF
TGTGCCAGCAGTGAGGCTAGCGGGGGGGCTGAGACCCAGTACTTC
>TRBD2|TRBJ2-5|TRBV27|few
CASSFRTSGGASTQYF
TGTGCCAGCAGTTTCCGGACTAGCGGGGGGGCCAGTACCCAGTACTTC
>NA|TRBJ1-1|TRBV27|medium-sized
CASTRIPGEAEAFF
TGTGCCAGCACTCGCATACCGGGGGAGGCTGAAGCTTTCTTT
>NA|TRBJ2-7|TRBV28|NA
CASSPSKNRGYEQYF
TGTGCCAGCAGCCCTTCAAAAAACCGAGGCTACGAGCAGTACTTC
>TRBD1|TRBJ2-7|TRBV7-9|NA
CASSLFPRDRSSYEQYF
TGTGCCAGCAGCTTATTCCCCCGGGACAGAAGCTCCTACGAGCAGTACTTC
>TRBD2|TRBJ2-5|TRBV2|NA
CASSDPLAGGPETQYF
TGTGCCAGCAGTGATCCACTAGCGGGGGGGCCCGAGACCCAGTACTTC
>NA|TRBJ1-2|TRBV7-3|once
CASSLSGGAVGGYTF
TGTGCCAGCAGCTTAAGCGGGGGGGCAGTCGGCGGCTACACCTTC
>TRBD1|TRBJ2-3|TRBV4-1|NA
CASSLDRGADTQYF
TGCGCCAGCAGCCTGGACAGGGGGGCAGATACGCAGTATTTT
>TRBD1|TRBJ2-3|TRBV27|NA
CASSFGWGQGRDTQYF
TGTGCCAGCAGTTTTGGATGGGGACAGGGAAGGGATACGCAGTATTTT
>NA|TRBJ1-2|TRBV7-2|once
CASSLFLPGGYTF
TGTGCCAGCAGCCTATTTCTCCCCGGTGGCTACACCTTC
>TRBD1|TRBJ2-7|TRBV5-4|NA
CASSLGQGGYEQYF
TGTGCCAGCAGCTTAGGACAGGGCGGCTACGAGCAGTACTTC
>NA|TRBJ2-7|TRBV2|NA
CASRTGLTYEQYF
TGTGCCAGCAGAACGGGACTGACCTACGAGCAGTACTTC
>NA|TRBJ1-5|TRBV5-1|few
CASSPAGVNNQPQHF
TGCGCCAGCAGCCCTGCAGGGGTGAACAATCAGCCCCAGCATTTT
>NA|TRBJ1-2|TRBV4-3|NA
CASSPGRDTVSF
TGCGCCAGCAGCCCGGGAAGAGACACAGTATCCTTC
>TRBD1|TRBJ2-2|TRBV2|NA
CASSDRGLATGELFF
TGTGCCAGCAGTGACAGGGGGCTAGCGACCGGGGAGCTGTTTTTT
>TRBD1|TRBJ1-1|TRBV7-7|NA
CASSPMQGAATEAFF
TGTGCTAGCAGCCCCATGCAGGGGGCGGCCACTGAAGCTTTCTTT
>NA|TRBJ2-7|TRBV5-4|few
CASRSGGEFHEQYF
TGTGCCAGCAGATCCGGCGGGGAATTCCACGAGCAGTACTTC
>NA|TRBJ2-7|TRBV7-7|NA
CASSLKYPSDTYEQYF
TGTGCTAGCAGCTTAAAATACCCTAGCGACACCTACGAGCAGTACTTC
>TRBD2|TRBJ2-1|TRBV4-3|NA
CASSQARLAVVGNEQFF
TGCGCCAGCAGCCAGGCACGACTAGCGGTTGTGGGCAATGAGCAGTTCTTC
>NA|TRBJ1-1|TRBV29-1|NA
CSAREVNTEAFF
TGCAGCGCGAGAGAGGTGAACACTGAAGCTTTCTTT
>TRBD1|TRBJ1-2|TRBV4-2|NA
CASSQGQGANYGYTF
TGTGCCAGCAGCCAAGGACAGGGGGCTAACTATGGCTACACCTTC
>TRBD2|TRBJ2-1|TRBV19|NA
CASSISGLAYNEQFF
TGTGCCAGTAGTATCTCCGGACTAGCCTACAATGAGCAGTTCTTC